Following are 10 T cell receptor beta chains from one sample sequenced in a study of blood T cell repertoires in COVID-19. Libraries were prepared by immunoSEQ multiplex PCR; TCRdb keeps only in-frame clonotypes and omits some of them. The sample includes roughly 250,000 clones, roughly 84% of them seen just once. The sequenced sample consisted of peripheral blood. The receptors were gathered from a man aged 35-49 years with acute or convalescent COVID-19.

The V call is TRBV6-2 or TRBV6-3, the J call TRBJ1-2, with D uncertain. The CDR3 is made up of 11 amino acids. Trimming stripped 5 bases from V and 8 bases from J, with 9 bases between. Germline values: CDR1 MNHEY, CDR2 SVGEGT. CDR3 DNA sequence: TGTGCCAGCAGTGGAGGGTACGGCTACACCTTC. It specifies CASSGGYGYTF.

CDR3 nucleotide sequence: TGTGCCAGCAGCACAAGCGGGGCCGGGAGCTATGGCTACACCTTC. Translated, it gives CASSTSGAGSYGYTF. The V and J genes are TRBV7-9 and TRBJ1-2, with a tentative D call TRBD1 (5 bases). The CDR3 has 15 residues. V dropped 5 bases and J dropped 4 bases, with 17 bases sitting between them. Germline V gene sequence: CDR1 SEHNR, CDR2 FQNEAQ (reference sequence).

This sequence joins TRBV2 and TRBJ2-7, with unresolved D. The germline CDR1 and CDR2 sequences are SNHLY and FYNNEI. This CDR3 is 12 amino acids long. V lost 3 bases and J lost 3, with 6 bases in between. CDR3 nucleotides: TGTGCCAGCAGTGACGCCGGCTACGAGCAGTACTTC. Its protein product is CASSDAGYEQYF. Full variable domain (outside the CDR3, taken from reference TRBV2 and TRBJ2-7): EPEVTQTPSHQVTQMGQEVILRCVPISNHLYFYWYRQILGQKVEFLVSFYNNEISEKSEIFDDQFSVERPDGSNFTLKIRSTKLEDSAMYFCASSDAGYEQYFGPGTRLTVT.

The chain has TRBV19 and TRBJ1-6, with 8 bases matching TRBD1. This CDR3 has 14 residues. Germline V gives CDR1 LNHDA, CDR2 SQIVND (reference sequence). Trimming took 7 bases from V and 10 from J; bases not matched to a gene: 9. The CDR3, as DNA: TGTGCCAGTACCTCTCAGGACAGGGAATCACCCCTCCACTTT. It specifies CASTSQDRESPLHF.

The rearrangement links TRBV7-2 to TRBJ1-2; D ambiguous. Per the germline V gene, CDR1 is SGHTA and CDR2 is FQGNSA. This CDR3 spans 16 amino acids. V gave up 1 base and J gave up 3 bases, with 15 bases separating them. As DNA, the CDR3 is TGTGCCAGCAGCTTAGGGGTGCTGGGCCTCGACTATGGCTACACCTTC. Amino acid sequence: CASSLGVLGLDYGYTF.

This clone was detected once. The rearrangement joins TRBV5-1 to TRBJ1-2; 8 positions match TRBD1. CDR1 SGHRS and CDR2 YFSETQ come from the germline V gene. With 0 bases clipped from V and 1 base from J, the junction kept 5 bases outside the gene matches. The CDR3 loop spans 16 amino acids. CDR3 residues: CASSLVPTGDNYGYTF. DNA of the CDR3: TGCGCCAGCAGCTTGGTACCGACAGGGGATAACTATGGCTACACCTTC.

V and J are TRBV5-1 and TRBJ1-1; possibly TRBD1 for D (5 bases). The V and J ends lost 3 bases and 8 bases respectively, with 17 bases between them. Germline V gives CDR1 SGHRS, CDR2 YFSETQ. CDR3 length equals 14 residues. CDR3 nucleotides: TGCGCCAGCAGCTGGGGACCAGACGGGGGAGAAGCTTTCTTT. This sequence encodes CASSWGPDGGEAFF.

This chain connects TRBV7-9 to TRBJ1-2; D might be TRBD1 (5 bases). The V end was cut by 7 bases, the J end by 5 bases, with 20 bases between. This CDR3 region has 15 residues. Germline lookup yields CDR1 SEHNR and CDR2 FQNEAQ (reference sequence). The CDR3 region has the DNA TGTGCCAGCACCTTTCAGGGACTGCTGGGTTATGGCTACACCTTC. This sequence encodes CASTFQGLLGYGYTF.

The chain carries TRBV18 and TRBJ1-2; D is ambiguous. Germline assignment: CDR1 KGHSH and CDR2 LQKENI. The CDR3 loop spans 15 amino acids. Trimming pared 6 bases from V and 5 bases from J, leaving 19 bases between. The CDR3 is CASSPGGDKWYGYTF. DNA of the CDR3: TGTGCCAGCTCCCCCGGCGGGGATAAGTGGTATGGCTACACCTTC.

V usage is TRBV4-1 and J usage is TRBJ1-1; D unresolved. V was trimmed by 4 bases and J by 1 base, leaving 7 bases between them. CDR1 is MGHRA and CDR2 is YSYEKL in the germline V gene. The CDR3 is 13 amino acids. The CDR3 spells CASSPGGNTEAFF. CDR3 bases: TGCGCCAGCAGCCCAGGAGGGAACACTGAAGCTTTCTTT.